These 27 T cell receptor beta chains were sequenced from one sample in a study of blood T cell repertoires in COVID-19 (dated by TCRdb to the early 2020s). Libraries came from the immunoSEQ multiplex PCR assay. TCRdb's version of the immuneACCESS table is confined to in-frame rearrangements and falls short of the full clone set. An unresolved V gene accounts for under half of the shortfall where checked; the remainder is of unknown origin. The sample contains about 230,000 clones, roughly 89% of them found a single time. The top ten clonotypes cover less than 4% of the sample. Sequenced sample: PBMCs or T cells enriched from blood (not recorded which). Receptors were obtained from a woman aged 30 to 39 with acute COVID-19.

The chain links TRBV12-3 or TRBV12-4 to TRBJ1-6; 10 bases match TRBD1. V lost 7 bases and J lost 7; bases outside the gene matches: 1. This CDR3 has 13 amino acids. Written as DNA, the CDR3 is TGTGCCAGCAAGACAGGGGGCAATTCACCCCTCCACTTT. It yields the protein CASKTGGNSPLHF.

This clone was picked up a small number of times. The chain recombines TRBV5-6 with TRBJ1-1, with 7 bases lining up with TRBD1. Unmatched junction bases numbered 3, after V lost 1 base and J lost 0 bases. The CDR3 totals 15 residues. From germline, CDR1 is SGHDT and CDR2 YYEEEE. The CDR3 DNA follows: TGTGCCAGCAGCTTGATTGACAGGGTGAACACTGAAGCTTTCTTT. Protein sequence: CASSLIDRVNTEAFF.

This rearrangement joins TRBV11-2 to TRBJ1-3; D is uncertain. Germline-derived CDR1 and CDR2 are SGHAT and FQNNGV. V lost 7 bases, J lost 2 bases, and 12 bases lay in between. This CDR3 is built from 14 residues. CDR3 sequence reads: CASTLSGPGNTIYF. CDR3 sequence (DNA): TGTGCCAGCACCCTAAGCGGGCCTGGAAACACCATATATTTT.

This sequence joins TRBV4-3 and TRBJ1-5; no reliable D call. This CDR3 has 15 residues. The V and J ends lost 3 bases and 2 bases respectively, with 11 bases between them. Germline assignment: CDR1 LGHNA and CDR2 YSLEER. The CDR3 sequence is CASSQGREGNQPQHF. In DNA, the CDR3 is TGCGCCAGCAGCCAGGGGAGGGAGGGCAATCAGCCCCAGCATTTT.

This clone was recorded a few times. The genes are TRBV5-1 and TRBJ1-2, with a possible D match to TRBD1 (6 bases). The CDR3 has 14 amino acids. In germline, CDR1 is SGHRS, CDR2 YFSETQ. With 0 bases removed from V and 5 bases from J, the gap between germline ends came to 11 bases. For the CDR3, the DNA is TGCGCCAGCAGCTTGGAGGACAGCCTGTATGGCTACACCTTC. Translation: CASSLEDSLYGYTF.

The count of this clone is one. The CDR3 region has the DNA TGTGCCAGCACGGGAAAAAATACGCAGTATTTT. Its protein product is CASTGKNTQYF. The chain couples TRBV2 to TRBJ2-3, with a tentative D call TRBD2 (5 bases). Between the trimmed V and J ends, which lost 7 bases and 7 bases, there was a span of 9 bases. The CDR3 length is 11 residues. CDR1 and CDR2 from the germline V gene are SNHLY and FYNNEI.

The CDR3 region is CAISESRQGYNEQFF. DNA of the CDR3: TGTGCCATCAGTGAGTCGAGACAGGGCTACAATGAGCAGTTCTTC. This sequence joins TRBV10-3 and TRBJ2-1; 7 positions match TRBD1. The CDR3 length is 15 residues. Germline lookup yields CDR1 ENHRY and CDR2 SYGVKD. Trimming took 0 bases from V and 3 from J; bases not matched to a gene: 2.

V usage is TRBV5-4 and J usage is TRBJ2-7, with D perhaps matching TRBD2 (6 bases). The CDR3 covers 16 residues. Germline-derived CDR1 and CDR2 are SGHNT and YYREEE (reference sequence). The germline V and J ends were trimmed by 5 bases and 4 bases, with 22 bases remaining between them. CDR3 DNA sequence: TGTGCCAGCAGTATAGGACCACGCCGTCGGGAGTACGAGCAGTACTTC. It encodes CASSIGPRRREYEQYF.

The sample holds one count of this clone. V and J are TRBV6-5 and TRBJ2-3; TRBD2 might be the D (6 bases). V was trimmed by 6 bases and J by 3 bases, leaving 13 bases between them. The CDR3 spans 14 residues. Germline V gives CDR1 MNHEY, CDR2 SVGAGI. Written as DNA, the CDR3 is TGTGCCAGCAGGGAGGATGGGGGGACAGATACGCAGTATTTT. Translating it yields CASREDGGTDTQYF.

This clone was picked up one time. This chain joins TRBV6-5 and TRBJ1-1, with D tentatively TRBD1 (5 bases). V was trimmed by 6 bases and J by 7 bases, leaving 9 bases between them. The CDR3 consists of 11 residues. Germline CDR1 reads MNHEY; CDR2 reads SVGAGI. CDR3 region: CASSRDSEAFF. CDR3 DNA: TGTGCCAGCAGCCGAGACAGTGAAGCTTTCTTT.

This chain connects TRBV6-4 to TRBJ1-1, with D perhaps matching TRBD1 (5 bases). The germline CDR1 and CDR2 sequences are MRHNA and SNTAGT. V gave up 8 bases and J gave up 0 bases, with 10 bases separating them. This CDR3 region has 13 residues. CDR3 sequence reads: CASSSRVNTEAFF. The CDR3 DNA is TGTGCCAGCTCAAGCAGGGTGAACACTGAAGCTTTCTTT.

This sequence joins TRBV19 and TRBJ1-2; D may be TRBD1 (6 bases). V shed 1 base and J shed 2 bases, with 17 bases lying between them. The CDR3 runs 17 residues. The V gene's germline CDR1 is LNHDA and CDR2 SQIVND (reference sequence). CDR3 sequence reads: CASSIVRLRQANYGYTF. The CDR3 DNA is TGTGCCAGTAGTATAGTAAGGCTGAGACAGGCGAACTATGGCTACACCTTC.

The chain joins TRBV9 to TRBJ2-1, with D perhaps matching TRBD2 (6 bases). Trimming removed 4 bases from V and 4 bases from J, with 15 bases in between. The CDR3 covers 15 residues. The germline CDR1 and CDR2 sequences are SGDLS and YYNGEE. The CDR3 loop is CASSLDGGQYNEQFF. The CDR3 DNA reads TGTGCCAGCAGCCTTGACGGGGGTCAGTACAATGAGCAGTTCTTC. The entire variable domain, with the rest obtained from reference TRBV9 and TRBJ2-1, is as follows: DSGVTQTPKHLITATGQRVTLRCSPRSGDLSVYWYQQSLDQGLQFLIQYYNGEERAKGNILERFSAQQFPDLHSELNLSSLELGDSALYFCASSLDGGQYNEQFFGPGTRLTVL.

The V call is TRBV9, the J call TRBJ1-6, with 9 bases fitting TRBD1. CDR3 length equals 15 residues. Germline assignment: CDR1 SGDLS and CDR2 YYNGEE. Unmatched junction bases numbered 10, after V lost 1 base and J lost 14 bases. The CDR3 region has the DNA TGTGCCAGCAGCGTATTTGGACAGGGGAGTAGGGCCCTCCACTTT. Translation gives CASSVFGQGSRALHF.

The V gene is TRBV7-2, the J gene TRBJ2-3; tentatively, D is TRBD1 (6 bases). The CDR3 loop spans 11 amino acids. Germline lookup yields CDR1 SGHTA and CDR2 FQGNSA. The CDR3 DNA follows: TGTGTAACAGGGCGCTCTAGACCGCAGTATTTT. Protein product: CVTGRSRPQYF.

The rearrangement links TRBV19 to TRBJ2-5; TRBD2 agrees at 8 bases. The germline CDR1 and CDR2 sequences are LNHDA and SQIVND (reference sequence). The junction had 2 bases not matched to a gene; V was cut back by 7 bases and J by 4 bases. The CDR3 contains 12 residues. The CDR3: CASTGGAETQYF. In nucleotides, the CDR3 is TGTGCCAGTACCGGGGGGGCAGAGACCCAGTACTTC.

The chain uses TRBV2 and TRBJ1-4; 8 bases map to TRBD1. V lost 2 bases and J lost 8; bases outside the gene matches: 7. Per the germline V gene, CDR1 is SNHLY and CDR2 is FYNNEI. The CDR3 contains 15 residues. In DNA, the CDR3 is TGTGCCAGCAGTGAAATCGACAGGGGACGGGAAAAACTGTTTTTT. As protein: CASSEIDRGREKLFF. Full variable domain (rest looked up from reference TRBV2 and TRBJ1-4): EPEVTQTPSHQVTQMGQEVILRCVPISNHLYFYWYRQILGQKVEFLVSFYNNEISEKSEIFDDQFSVERPDGSNFTLKIRSTKLEDSAMYFCASSEIDRGREKLFFGSGTQLSVL.

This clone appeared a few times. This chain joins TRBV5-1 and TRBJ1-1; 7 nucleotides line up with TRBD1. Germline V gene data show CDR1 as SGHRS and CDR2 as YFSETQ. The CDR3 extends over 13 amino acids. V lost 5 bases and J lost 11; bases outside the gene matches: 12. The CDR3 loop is CASSVTTGTEAFF. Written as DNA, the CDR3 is TGCGCCAGCAGTGTTACTACCGGGACAGAGGCTTTCTTT.

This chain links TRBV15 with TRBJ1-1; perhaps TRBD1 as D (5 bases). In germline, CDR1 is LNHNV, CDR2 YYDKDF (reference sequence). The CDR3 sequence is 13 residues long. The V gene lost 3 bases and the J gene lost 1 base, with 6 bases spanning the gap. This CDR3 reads CATSRGGNTEAFF. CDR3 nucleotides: TGTGCCACCAGCAGGGGGGGGAACACTGAAGCTTTCTTT.

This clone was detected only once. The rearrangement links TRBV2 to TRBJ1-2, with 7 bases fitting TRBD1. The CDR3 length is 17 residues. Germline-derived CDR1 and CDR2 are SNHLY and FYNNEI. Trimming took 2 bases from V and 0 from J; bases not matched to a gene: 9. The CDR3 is CASSETRGQPANYGYTF. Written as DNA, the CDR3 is TGTGCCAGCAGTGAAACGAGGGGACAGCCTGCTAACTATGGCTACACCTTC.

The CDR3 sequence is CASSLSGQGAEKPQHF. DNA for the CDR3: TGTGCCAGCAGTTTATCGGGACAGGGGGCAGAAAAGCCCCAGCATTTT. This chain links TRBV27 with TRBJ1-5; TRBD1 matches at 12 bases. Germline trimming cut 0 bases from V and 8 bases from J; bases unmatched to any gene: 5. CDR3 length: 16 amino acids. Germline CDR1 and CDR2: MNHEY and SMNVEV (reference sequence).

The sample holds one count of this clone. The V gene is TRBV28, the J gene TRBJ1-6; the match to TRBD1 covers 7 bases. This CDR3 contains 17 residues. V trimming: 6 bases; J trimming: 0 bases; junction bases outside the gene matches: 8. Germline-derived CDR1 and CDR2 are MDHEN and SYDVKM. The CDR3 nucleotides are TGTGCCAGCAGCTCAAGGGGGCAGAGCTCCTATAATTCACCCCTCCACTTT. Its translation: CASSSRGQSSYNSPLHF.

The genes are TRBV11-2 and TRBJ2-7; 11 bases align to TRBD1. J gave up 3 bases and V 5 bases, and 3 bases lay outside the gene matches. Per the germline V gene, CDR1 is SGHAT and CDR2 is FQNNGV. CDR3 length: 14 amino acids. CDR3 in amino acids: CASSQGTGGYEQYF. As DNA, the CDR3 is TGTGCCAGCAGCCAAGGGACAGGGGGCTACGAGCAGTACTTC.

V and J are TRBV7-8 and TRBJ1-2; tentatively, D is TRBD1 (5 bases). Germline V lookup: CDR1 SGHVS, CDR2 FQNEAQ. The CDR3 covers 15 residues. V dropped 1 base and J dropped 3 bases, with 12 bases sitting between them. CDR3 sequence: CASSLGREVDYGYTF. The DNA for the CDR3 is TGTGCCAGCAGCTTAGGCAGGGAGGTGGACTATGGCTACACCTTC.

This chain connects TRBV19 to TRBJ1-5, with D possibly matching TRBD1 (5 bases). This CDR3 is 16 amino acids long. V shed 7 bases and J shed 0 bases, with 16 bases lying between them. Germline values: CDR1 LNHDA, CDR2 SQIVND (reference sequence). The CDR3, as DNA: TGTGCCAGTACCAAACCCCGGGGGGATAGCAATCAGCCCCAGCATTTT. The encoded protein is CASTKPRGDSNQPQHF.

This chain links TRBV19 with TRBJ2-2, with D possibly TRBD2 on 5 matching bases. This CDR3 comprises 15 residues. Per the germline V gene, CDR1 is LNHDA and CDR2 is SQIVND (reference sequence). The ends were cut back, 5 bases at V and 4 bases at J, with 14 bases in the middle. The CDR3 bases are TGTGCCAGTAGTCCACGGACTGGAGTCACCGGGGAGCTGTTTTTT. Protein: CASSPRTGVTGELFF.

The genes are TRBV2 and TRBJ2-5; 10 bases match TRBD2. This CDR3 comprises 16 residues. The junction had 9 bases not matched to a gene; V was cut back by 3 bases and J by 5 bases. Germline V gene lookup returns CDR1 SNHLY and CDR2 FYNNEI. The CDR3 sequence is CASSDVSSGGLETQYF. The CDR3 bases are TGTGCCAGCAGTGATGTCTCTAGCGGGGGCCTGGAGACCCAGTACTTC.